The clone carrying this T cell receptor (beta chain) appeared a few times. Its matching antigen is unknown. The record originates from a study of cytomegalovirus exposure and HLA in healthy donors. In the study overall: Most genotyped donors, over 70% of about 430, had Caucasian-associated genetic ancestry. General study findings and limits: A link between a missense DCLRE1C variant and TCR beta V- and J-gene trimming emerged from a later analysis. The likely origin of a cluster of highly shared sequence variants was a sequencing artifact.

Trimming at V came to 5 bases and at J to 0 bases, leaving 12 bases not matched to a gene. The germline gives CDR1 SEHNR, CDR2 FQNEAQ (reference sequence). This CDR3 comprises 18 residues. Researchers ran the PCR with 60 Vbeta and 13 Jbeta primers. Here immunoSEQ multiplex PCR was the method, and the copy in TCRdb shows in-frame clones only, minus some. The table lists about 130,000 clones, around 74% of them singletons, with around 6.6% in the top ten. The TCR comes from a man aged 40-50 years in good health and CMV-seropositive. The V call is TRBV7-9, the J call TRBJ2-4, with 8 bases that match TRBD1. The sample taken for sequencing was PBMCs. CDR3 coding DNA: TGTGCCAGCAGCCCCCCAGGGAAGACAGGGGCAGCCAAAAACATTCAGTACTTC. It yields the protein CASSPPGKTGAAKNIQYF.